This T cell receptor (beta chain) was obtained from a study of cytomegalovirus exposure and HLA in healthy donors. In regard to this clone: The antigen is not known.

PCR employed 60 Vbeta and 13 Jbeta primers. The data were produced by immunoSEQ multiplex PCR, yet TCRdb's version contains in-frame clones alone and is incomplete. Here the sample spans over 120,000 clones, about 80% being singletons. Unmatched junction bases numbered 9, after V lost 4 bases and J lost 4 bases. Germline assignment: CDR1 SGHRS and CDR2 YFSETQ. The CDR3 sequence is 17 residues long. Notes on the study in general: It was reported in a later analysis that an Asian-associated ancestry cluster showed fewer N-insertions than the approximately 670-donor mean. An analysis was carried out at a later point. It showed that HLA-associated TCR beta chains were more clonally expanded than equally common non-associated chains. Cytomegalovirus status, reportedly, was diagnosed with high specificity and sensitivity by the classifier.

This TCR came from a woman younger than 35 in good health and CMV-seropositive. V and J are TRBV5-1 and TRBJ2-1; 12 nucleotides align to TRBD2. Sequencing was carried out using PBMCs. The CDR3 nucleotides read TGCGCCAGCAGCCAAGCTAGCGGGGGGGCATTTTACAATGAGCAGTTCTTC. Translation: CASSQASGGAFYNEQFF.